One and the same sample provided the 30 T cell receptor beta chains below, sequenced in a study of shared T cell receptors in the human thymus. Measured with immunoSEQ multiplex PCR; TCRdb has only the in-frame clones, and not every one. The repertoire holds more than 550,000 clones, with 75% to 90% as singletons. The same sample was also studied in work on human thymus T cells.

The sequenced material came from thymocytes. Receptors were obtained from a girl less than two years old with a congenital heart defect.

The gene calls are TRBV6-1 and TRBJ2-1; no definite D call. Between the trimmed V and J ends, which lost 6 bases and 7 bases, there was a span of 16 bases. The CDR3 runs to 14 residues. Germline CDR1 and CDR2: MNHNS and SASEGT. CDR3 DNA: TGTGCCAGCAGCCTCACCAAGAGTTCTAATGAGCAGTTCTTC. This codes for CASSLTKSSNEQFF.

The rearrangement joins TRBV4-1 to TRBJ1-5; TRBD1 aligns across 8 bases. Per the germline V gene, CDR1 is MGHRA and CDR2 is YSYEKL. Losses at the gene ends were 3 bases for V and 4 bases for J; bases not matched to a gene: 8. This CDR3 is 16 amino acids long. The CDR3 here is CASSQDRVLVNQPQHF. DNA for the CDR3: TGCGCCAGCAGCCAGGACAGGGTACTGGTAAATCAGCCCCAGCATTTT.

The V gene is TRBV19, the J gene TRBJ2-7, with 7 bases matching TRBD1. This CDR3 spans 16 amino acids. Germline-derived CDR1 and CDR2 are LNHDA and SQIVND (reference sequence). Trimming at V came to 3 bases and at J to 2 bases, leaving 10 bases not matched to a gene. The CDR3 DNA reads TGTGCCAGTAGTATTCTTCGGGACAGCAAACCCTACGAGCAGTACTTC. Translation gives CASSILRDSKPYEQYF.

CDR3 DNA sequence: TGCGCCAGCAGCTTGGGCCACTCCTTCCTTAATTGGGAGCAGTACTTC. Protein product: CASSLGHSFLNWEQYF. The chain joins TRBV5-1 to TRBJ2-7, with D unresolved. The CDR3 sequence is 16 residues long. Trimming pared 0 bases from V and 7 bases from J, leaving 20 bases between. The germline V gene has CDR1 SGHRS and CDR2 YFSETQ.

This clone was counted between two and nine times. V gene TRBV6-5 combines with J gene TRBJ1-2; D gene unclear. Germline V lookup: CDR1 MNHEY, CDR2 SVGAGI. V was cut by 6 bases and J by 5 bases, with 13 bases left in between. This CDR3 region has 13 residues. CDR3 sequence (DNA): TGTGCCAGCAGCTTCGACGGAGAGTATGGCTACACCTTC. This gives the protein CASSFDGEYGYTF.

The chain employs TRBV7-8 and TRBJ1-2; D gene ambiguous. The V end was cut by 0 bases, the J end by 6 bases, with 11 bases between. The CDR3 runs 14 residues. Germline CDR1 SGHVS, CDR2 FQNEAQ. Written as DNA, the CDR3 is TGTGCCAGCAGCTTAGCGCGGGTCGGAGATGGCTACACCTTC. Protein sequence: CASSLARVGDGYTF.

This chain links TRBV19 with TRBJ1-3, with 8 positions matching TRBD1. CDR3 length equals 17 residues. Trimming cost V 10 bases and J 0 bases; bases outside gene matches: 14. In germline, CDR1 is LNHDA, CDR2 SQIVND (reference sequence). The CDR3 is CATRTGSRPSSGNTIYF. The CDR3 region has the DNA TGTGCCACTAGGACAGGGAGCCGCCCGAGCTCTGGAAACACCATATATTTT.

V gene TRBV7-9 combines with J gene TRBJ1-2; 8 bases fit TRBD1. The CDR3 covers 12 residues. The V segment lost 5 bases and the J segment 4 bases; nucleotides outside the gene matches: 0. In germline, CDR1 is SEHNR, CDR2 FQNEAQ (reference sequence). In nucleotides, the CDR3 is TGTGCCAGCAGCACAGGGGGCTATGGCTACACCTTC. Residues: CASSTGGYGYTF.

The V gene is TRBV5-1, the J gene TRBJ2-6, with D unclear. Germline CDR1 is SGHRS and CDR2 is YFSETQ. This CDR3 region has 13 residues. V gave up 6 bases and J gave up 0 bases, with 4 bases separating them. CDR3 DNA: TGCGCCAGCACCCACTCTGGGGCCAACGTCCTGACTTTC. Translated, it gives CASTHSGANVLTF.

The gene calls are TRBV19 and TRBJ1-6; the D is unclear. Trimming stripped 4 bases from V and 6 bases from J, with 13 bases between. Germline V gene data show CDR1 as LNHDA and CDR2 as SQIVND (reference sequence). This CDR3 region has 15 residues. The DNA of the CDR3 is TGTGCCAGTAGTAATCGGATTCGGGGTAATTCACCCCTCCACTTT. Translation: CASSNRIRGNSPLHF.

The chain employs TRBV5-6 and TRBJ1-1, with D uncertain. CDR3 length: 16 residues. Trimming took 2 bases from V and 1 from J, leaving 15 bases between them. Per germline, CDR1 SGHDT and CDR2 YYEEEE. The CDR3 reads CASSFLSRGENTEAFF. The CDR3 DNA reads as TGTGCCAGCAGCTTTTTATCCCGAGGAGAGAACACTGAAGCTTTCTTT.

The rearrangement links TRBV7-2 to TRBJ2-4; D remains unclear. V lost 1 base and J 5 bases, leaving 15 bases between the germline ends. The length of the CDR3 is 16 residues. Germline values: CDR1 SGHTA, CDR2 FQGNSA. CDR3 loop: CASSLELGVVENIQYF. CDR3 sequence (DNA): TGTGCCAGCAGCTTAGAGCTAGGAGTTGTGGAAAACATTCAGTACTTC.

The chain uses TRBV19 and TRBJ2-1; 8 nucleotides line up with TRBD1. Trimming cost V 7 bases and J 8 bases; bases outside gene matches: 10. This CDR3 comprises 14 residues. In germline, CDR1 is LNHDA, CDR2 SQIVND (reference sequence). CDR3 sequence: CASTLTGDRDEQFF. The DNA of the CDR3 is TGTGCCAGTACTTTGACAGGGGATAGAGATGAGCAGTTCTTC.

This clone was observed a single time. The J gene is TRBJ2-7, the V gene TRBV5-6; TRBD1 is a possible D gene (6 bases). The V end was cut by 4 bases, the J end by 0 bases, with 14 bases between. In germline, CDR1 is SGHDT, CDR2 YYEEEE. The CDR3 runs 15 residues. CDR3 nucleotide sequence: TGTGCCAGCAGCCAGGACAGACGATACTCCTACGAGCAGTACTTC. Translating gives CASSQDRRYSYEQYF.

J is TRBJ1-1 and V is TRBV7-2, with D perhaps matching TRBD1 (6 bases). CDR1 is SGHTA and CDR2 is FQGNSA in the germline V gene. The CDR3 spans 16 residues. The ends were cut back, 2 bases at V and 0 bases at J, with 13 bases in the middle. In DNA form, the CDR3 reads TGTGCCAGCAGCTTAATTTTACGGGACATGAACACTGAAGCTTTCTTT. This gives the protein CASSLILRDMNTEAFF.

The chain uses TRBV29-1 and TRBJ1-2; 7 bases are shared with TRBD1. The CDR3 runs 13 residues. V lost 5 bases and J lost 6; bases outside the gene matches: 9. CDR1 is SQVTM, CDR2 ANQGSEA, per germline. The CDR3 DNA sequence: TGCAGCGTTCCCAGGGGACAGAAAAATGGCTACACCTTC. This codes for CSVPRGQKNGYTF.

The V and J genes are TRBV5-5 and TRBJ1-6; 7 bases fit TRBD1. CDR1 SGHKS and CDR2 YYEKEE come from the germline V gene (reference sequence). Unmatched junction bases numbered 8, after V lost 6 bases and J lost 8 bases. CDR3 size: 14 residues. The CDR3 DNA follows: TGTGCCAGCAATGCCGGGACAGTCTATTCACCCCTCCACTTT. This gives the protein CASNAGTVYSPLHF.

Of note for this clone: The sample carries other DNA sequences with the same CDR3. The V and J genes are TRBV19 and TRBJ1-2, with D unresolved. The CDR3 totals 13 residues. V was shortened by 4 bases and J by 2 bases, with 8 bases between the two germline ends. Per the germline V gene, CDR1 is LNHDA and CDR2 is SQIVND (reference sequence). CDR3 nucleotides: TGTGCCAGTAGTAGGACGGGGAACTATGGCTACACCTTC. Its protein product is CASSRTGNYGYTF. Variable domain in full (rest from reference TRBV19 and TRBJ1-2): DGGITQSPKYLFRKEGQNVTLSCEQNLNHDAMYWYRQDPGQGLRLIYYSQIVNDFQKGDIAEGYSVSREKKESFPLTVTSAQKNPTAFYLCASSRTGNYGYTFGSGTRLTVV.

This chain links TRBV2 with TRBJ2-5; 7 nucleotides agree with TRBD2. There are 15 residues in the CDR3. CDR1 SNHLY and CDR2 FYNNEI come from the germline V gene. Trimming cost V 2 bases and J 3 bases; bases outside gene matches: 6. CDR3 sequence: CASSEFGGGKETQYF. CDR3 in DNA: TGTGCCAGCAGTGAATTTGGGGGAGGGAAAGAGACCCAGTACTTC.

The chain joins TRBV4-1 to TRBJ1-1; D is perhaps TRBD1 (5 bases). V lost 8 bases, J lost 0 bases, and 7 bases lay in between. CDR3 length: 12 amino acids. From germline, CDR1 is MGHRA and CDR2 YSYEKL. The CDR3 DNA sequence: TGCGCCAGCGGGGGGTTGAACACTGAAGCTTTCTTT. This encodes CASGGLNTEAFF.

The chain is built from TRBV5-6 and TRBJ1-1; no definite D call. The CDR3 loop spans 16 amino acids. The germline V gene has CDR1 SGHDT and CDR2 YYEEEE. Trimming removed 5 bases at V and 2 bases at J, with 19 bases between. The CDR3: CASSTGNAVANTEAFF. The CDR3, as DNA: TGTGCCAGCAGTACGGGAAATGCTGTGGCTAACACTGAAGCTTTCTTT.

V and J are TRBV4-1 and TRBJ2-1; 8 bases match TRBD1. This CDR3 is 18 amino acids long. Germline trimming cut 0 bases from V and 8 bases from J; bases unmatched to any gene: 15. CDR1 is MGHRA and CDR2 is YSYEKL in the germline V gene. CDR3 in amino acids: CASSQECPGQGARDEQFF. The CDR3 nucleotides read TGCGCCAGCAGCCAAGAATGTCCTGGTCAGGGGGCCAGGGATGAGCAGTTCTTC.

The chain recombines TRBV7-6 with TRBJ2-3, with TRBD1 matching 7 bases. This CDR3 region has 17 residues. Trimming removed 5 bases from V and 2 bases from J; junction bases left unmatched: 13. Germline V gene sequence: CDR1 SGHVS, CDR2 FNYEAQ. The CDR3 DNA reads TGTGCCAGCAGCGACTCCCGGGACAGACTTAACACAGATACGCAGTATTTT. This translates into CASSDSRDRLNTDTQYF.

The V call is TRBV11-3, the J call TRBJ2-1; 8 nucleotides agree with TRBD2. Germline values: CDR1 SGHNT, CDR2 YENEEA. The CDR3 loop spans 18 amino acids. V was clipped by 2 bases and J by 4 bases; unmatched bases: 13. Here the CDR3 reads CASSLTTGGPTLYNEQFF. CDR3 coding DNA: TGTGCCAGCAGCTTAACTACGGGGGGGCCGACGTTATACAATGAGCAGTTCTTC.

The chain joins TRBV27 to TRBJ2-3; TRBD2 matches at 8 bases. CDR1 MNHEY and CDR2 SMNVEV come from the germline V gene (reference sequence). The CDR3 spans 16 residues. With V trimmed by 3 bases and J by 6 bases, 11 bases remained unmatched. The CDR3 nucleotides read TGTGCCAGCAGTTTTGGGGCGGGAGGTTCGGTGGATACGCAGTATTTT. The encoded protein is CASSFGAGGSVDTQYF.

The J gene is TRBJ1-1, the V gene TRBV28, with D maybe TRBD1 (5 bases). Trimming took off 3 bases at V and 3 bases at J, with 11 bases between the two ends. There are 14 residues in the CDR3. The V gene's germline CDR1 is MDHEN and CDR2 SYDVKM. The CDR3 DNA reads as TGTGCCAGCAGTTTTGGGATAGGGGACACTGAAGCTTTCTTT. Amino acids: CASSFGIGDTEAFF.

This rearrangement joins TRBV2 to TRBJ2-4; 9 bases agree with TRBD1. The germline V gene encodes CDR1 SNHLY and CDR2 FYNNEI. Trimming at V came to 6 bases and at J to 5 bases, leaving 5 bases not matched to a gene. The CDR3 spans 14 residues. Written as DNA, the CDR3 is TGTGCCAGCAGCTCGGGACAGGGTCAAAACATTCAGTACTTC. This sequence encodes CASSSGQGQNIQYF.

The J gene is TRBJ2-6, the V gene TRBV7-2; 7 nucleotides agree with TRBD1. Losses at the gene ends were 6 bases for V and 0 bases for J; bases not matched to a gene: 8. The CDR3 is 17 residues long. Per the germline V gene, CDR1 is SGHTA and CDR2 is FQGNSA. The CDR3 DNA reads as TGTGCCAGCAGGACAGGGACCCACAGCTCTGGGGCCAACGTCCTGACTTTC. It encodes CASRTGTHSSGANVLTF.

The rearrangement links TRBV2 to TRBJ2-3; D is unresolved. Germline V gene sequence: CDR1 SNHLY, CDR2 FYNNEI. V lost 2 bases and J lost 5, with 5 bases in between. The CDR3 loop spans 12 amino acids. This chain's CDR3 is CASSETGDTQYF. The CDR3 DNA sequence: TGTGCCAGCAGTGAAACGGGAGATACGCAGTATTTT.

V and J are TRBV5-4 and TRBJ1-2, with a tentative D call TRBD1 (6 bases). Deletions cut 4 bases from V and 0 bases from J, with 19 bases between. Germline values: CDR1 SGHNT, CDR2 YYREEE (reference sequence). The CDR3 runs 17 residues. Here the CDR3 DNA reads TGTGCCAGCAGCCCCCGTCCCCGGGACACCGCTAACTATGGCTACACCTTC. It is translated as CASSPRPRDTANYGYTF.